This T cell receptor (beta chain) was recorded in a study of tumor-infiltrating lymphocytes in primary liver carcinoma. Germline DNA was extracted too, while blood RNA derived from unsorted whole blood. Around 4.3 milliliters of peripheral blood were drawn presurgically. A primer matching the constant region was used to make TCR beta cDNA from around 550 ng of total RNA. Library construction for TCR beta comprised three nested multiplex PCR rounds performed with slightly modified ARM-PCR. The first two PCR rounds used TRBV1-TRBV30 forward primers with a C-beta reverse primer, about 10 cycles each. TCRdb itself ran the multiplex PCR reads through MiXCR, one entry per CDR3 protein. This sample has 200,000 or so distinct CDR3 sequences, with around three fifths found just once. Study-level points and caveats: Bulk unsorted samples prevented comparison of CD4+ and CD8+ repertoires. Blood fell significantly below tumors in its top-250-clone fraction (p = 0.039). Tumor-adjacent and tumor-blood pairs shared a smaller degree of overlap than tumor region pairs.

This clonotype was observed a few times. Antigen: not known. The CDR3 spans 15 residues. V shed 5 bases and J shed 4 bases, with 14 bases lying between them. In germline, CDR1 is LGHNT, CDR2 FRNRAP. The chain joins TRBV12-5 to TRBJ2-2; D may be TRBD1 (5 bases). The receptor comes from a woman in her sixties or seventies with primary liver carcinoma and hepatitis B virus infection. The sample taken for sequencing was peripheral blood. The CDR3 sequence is CASGQGRISTGELFF. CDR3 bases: TGTGCTAGTGGTCAGGGCAGAATTAGCACCGGGGAGCTGTTTTTT.